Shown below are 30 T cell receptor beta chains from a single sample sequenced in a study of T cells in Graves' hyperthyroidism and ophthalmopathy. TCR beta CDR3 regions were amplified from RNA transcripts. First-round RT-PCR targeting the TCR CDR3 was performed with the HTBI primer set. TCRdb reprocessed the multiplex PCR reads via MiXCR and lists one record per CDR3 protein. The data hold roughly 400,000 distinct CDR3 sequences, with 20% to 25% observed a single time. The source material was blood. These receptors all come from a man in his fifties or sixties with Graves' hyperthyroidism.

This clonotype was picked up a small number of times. The CDR3 loop reads CSAVLNQQPQHF. In DNA form, the CDR3 reads TGCAGTGCTGTATTAAATCAACAGCCCCAGCATTTT. The chain carries TRBV20-1 and TRBJ1-5; D not certain. CDR1 is DFQATT and CDR2 is SNEGSKA in the germline V gene (reference sequence). The CDR3 extends over 12 amino acids. Trimming took 5 bases from V and 7 from J, leaving 12 bases between them.

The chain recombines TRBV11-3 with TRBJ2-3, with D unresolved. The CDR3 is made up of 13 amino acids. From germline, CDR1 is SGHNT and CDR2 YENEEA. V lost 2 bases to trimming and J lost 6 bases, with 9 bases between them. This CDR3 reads CASSLIVADTQYF. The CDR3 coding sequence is TGTGCCAGCAGCTTAATTGTCGCGGATACGCAGTATTTT.

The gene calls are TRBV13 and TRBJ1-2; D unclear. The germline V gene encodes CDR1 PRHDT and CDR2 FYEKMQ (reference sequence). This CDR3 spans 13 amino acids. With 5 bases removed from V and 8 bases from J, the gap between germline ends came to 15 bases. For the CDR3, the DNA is TGTGCCAGCAGCCGGGAGGCTTCGGGCGGCTACACCTTC. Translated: CASSREASGGYTF.

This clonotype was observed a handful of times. CDR3: CASRLATGGADEQFF. The DNA for the CDR3 is TGTGCCAGCAGGCTCGCGACAGGAGGGGCGGATGAGCAGTTCTTC. This chain connects TRBV28 to TRBJ2-1, with D tentatively TRBD1 or TRBD2 (6 bases each). The V end lost 6 bases, the J end lost 8 bases, and 20 bases lay between the germline ends. The CDR3 extends over 15 amino acids. Germline CDR1 reads MDHEN; CDR2 reads SYDVKM.

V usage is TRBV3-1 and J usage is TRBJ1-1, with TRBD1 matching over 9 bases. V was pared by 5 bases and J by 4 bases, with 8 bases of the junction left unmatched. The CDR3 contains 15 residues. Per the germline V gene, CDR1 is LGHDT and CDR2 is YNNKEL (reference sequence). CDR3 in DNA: TGTGCCAGCAGCAAAACAGGGGGCAGGTTCACTGAAGCTTTCTTT. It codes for CASSKTGGRFTEAFF.

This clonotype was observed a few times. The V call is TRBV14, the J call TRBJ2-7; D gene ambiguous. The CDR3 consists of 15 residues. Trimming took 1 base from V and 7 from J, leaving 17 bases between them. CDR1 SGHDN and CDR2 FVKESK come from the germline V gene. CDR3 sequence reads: CASSQAPGSQVEQYF. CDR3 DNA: TGTGCCAGCAGCCAAGCACCGGGCTCTCAAGTGGAGCAGTACTTC.

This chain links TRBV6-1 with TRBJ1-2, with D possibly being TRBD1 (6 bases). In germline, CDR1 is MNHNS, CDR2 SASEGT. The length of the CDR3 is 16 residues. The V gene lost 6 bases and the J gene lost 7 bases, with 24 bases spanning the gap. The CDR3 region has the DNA TGTGCCAGCAGCCCGTTGGAGGGGGTCGCTAGGTTTGGCTACACCTTC. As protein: CASSPLEGVARFGYTF.

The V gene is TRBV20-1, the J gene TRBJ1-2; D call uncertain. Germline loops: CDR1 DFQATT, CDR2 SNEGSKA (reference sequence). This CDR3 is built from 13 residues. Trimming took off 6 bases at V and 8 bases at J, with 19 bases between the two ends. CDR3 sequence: CSARGPLEGGYTF. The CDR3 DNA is TGCAGTGCCCGAGGGCCCTTAGAAGGAGGCTACACCTTC.

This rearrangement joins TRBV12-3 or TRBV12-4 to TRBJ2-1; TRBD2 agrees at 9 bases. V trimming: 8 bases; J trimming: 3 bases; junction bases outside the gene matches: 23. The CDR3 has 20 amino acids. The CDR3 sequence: CASATPGTSSSEGLYNEQFF. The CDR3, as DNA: TGTGCCAGCGCGACGCCCGGGACTAGCAGCTCCGAGGGTCTCTACAATGAGCAGTTCTTC.

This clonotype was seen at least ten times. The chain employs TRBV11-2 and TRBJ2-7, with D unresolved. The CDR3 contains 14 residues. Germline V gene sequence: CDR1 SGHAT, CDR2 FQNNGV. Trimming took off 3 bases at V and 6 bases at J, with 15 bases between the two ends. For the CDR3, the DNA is TGTGCCAGCAGCTTTAGACCTGGGGTATCCGAGCAGTACTTC. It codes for CASSFRPGVSEQYF. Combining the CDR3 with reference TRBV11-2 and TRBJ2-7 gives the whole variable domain EAGVAQSPRYKIIEKRQSVAFWCNPISGHATLYWYQQILGQGPKLLIQFQNNGVVDDSQLPKDRFSAERLKGVDSTLKIQPAKLEDSAVYLCASSFRPGVSEQYFGPGTRLTVT.

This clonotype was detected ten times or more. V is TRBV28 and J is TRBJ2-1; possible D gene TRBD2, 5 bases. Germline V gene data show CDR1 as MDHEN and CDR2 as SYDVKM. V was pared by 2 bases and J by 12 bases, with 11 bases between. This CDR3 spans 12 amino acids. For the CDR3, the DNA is TGTGCCAGCAGTTTAGTTCCGGGATTGCAGTTCTTC. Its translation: CASSLVPGLQFF. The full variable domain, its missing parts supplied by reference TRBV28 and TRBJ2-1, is DVKVTQSSRYLVKRTGEKVFLECVQDMDHENMFWYRQDPGLGLRLIYFSYDVKMKEKGDIPEGYSVSREKKERFSLILESASTNQTSMYLCASSLVPGLQFFGPGTRLTVL.

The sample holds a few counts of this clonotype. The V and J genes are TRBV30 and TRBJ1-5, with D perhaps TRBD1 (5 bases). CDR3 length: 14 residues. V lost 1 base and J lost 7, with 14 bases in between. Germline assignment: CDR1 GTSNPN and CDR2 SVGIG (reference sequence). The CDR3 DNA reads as TGTGCCTGGAGTGCCGGGCTGAGGGGCCAGCCCCAGCATTTT. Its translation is CAWSAGLRGQPQHF.

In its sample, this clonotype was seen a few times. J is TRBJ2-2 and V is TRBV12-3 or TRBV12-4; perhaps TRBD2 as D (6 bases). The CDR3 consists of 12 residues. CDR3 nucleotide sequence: TGTGCTACCGGGACTGACACCGGGGAGCTGTTTTTT. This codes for CATGTDTGELFF.

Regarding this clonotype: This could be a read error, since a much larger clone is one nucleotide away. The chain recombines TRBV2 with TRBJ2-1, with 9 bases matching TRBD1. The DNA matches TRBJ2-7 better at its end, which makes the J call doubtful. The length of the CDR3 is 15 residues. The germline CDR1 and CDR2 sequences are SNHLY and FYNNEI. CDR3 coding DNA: TGTGCCAGCACCTCCGGGACAGGGCCTTACAATGAGCAGTACTTC. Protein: CASTSGTGPYNEQYF.

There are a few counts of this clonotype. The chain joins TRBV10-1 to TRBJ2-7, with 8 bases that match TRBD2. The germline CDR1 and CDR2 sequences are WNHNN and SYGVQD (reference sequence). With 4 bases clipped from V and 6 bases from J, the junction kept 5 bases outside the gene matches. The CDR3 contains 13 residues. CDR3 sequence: CASSVGLASEQYF. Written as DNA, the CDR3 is TGCGCCAGCAGTGTTGGACTAGCTTCCGAGCAGTACTTC.

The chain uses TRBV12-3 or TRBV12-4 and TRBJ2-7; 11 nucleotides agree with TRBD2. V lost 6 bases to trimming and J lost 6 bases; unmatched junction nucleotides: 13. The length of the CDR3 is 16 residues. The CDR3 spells CASRTIAGGFLGEQYF. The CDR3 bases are TGTGCCAGCAGAACCATAGCGGGGGGGTTTCTGGGCGAGCAGTACTTC.

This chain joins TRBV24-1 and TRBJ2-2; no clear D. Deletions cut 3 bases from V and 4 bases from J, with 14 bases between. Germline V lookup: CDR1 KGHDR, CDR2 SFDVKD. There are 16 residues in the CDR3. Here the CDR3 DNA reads TGTGCCACCAGTGATCCAACGGTAGGAAGCACCGGGGAGCTGTTTTTT. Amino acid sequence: CATSDPTVGSTGELFF.

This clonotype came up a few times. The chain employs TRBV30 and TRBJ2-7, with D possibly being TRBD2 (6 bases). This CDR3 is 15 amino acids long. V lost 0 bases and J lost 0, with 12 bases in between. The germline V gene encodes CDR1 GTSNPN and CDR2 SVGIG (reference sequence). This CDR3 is CAWSVLGSISYEQYF. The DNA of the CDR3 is TGTGCCTGGAGTGTACTCGGGAGTATCTCCTACGAGCAGTACTTC.

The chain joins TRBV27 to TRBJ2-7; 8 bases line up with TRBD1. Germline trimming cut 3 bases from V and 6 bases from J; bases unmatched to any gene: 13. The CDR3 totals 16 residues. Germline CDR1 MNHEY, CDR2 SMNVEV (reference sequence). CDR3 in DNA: TGTGCCAGCAGTTTTATCTTAAGGGACAGGCCCCCCGAGCAGTACTTC. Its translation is CASSFILRDRPPEQYF.

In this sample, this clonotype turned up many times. The CDR3 is CAWRPGSYEQYF. CDR3 sequence (DNA): TGTGCCTGGAGGCCAGGCTCCTACGAGCAGTACTTC. The V call is TRBV30, the J call TRBJ2-7; unclear D gene. With 3 bases removed from V and 0 bases from J, the gap between germline ends came to 6 bases. Germline CDR1 and CDR2: GTSNPN and SVGIG (reference sequence). The length of the CDR3 is 12 residues.

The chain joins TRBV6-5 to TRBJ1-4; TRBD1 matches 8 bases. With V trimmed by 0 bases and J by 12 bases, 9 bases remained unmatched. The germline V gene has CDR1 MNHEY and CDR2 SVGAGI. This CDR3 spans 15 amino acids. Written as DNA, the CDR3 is TGTGCCAGCAGTTACTCCGGGACAGGCCGGGCGGAACTGTTTTTT. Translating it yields CASSYSGTGRAELFF.

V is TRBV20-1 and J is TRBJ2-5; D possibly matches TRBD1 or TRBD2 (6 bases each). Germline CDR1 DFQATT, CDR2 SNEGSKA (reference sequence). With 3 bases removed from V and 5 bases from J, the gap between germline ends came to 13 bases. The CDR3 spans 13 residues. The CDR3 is CSASGGRGETQYF. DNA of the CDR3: TGCAGTGCTAGCGGGGGCCGCGGGGAGACCCAGTACTTC.

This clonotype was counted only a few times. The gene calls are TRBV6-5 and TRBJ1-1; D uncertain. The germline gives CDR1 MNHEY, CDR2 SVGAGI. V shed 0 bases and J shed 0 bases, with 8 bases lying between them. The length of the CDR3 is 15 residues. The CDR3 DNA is TGTGCCAGCAGTTACTCGTTAATGCTGAACACTGAAGCTTTCTTT. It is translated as CASSYSLMLNTEAFF.

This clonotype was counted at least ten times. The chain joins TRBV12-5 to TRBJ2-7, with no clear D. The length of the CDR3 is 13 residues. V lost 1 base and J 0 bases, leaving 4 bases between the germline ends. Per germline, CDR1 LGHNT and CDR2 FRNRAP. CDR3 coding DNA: TGTGCTAGTGGTTTGGCTAGCTCCTACGAGCAGTACTTC. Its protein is CASGLASSYEQYF.

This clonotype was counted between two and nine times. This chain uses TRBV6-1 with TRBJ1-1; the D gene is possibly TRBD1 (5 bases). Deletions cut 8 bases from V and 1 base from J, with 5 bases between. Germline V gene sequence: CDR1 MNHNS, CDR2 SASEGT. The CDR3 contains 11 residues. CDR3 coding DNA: TGTGCCAGCGACAGGAACACTGAAGCTTTCTTT. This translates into CASDRNTEAFF.

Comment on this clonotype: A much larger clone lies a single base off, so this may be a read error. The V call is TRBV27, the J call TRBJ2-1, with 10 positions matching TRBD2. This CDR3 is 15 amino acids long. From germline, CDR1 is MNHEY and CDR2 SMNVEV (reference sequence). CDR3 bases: TGTGCCAGCAGTGTCCGAGCGGGAGGGTCGAATGAGCAGCTCTTC. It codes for CASSVRAGGSNEQLF.

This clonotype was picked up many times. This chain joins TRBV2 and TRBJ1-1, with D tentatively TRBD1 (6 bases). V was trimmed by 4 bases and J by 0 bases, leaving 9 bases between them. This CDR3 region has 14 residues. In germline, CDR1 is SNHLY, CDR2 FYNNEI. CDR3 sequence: CASSADRMNTEAFF. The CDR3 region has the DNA TGTGCCAGCAGTGCCGACAGGATGAACACTGAAGCTTTCTTT.

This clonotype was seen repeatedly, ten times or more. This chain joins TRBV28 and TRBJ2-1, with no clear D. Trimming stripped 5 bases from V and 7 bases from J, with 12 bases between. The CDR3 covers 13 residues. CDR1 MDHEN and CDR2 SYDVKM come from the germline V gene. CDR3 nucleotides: TGTGCCAGCAGTCAAACGGACGATAATGAGCAGTTCTTC. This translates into CASSQTDDNEQFF.

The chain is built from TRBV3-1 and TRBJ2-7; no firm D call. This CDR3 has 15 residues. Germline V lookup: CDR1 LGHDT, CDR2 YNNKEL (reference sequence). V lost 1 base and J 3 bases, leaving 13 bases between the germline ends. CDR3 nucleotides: TGTGCCAGCAGCCAAGGAGTTGGGGTTGGCTACGAGCAGTACTTC. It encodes CASSQGVGVGYEQYF.

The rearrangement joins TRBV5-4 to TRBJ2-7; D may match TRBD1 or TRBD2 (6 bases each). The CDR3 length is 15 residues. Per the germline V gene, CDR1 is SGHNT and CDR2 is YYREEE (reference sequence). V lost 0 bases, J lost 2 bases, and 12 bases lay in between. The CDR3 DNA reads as TGTGCCAGCAGCTTGGCCACGGGGGCCCCCTACGAGCAGTACTTC. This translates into CASSLATGAPYEQYF.